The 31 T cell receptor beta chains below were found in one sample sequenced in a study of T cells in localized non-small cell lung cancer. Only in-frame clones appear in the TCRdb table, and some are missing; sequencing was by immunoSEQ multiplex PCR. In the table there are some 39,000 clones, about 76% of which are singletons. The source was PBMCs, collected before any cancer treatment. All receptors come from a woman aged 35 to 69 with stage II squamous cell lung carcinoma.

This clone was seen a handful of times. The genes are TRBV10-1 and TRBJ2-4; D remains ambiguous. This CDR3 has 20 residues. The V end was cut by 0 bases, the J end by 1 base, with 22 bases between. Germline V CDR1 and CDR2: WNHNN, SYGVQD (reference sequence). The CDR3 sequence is CASSESAYRVRSTAKNIQYF. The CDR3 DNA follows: TGCGCCAGCAGTGAGTCCGCGTATCGGGTCAGGAGTACGGCCAAAAACATTCAGTACTTC.

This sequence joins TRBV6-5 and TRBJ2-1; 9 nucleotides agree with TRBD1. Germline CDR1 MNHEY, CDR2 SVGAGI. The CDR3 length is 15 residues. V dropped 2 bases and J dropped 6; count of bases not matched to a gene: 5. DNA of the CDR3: TGTGCCAGCAGTTACGCCGGACAGGGGAGCAATGAGCAGTTCTTC. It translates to CASSYAGQGSNEQFF.

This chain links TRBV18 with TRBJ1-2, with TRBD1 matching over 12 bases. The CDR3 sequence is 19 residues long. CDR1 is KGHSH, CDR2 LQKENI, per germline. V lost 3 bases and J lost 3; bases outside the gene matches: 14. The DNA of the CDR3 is TGTGCCAGCTCACCGACGGCGCCGGGACAGGGGGCATCTGACTATGGCTACACCTTC. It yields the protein CASSPTAPGQGASDYGYTF.

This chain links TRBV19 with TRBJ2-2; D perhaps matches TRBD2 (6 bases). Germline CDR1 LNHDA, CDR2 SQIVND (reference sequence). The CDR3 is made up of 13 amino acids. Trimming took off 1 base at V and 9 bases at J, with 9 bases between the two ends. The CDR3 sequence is CASSIGGTRELFF. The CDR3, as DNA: TGTGCCAGTAGTATAGGGGGGACTCGGGAGCTGTTTTTT.

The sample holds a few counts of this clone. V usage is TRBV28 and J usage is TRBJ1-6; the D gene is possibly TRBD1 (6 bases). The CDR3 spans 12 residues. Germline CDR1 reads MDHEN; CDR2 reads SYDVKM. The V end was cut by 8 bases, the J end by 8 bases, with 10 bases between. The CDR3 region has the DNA TGTGCCAGCGCGGAGGGGGATTCACCCCTCCACTTT. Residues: CASAEGDSPLHF. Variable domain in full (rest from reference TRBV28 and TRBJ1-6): DVKVTQSSRYLVKRTGEKVFLECVQDMDHENMFWYRQDPGLGLRLIYFSYDVKMKEKGDIPEGYSVSREKKERFSLILESASTNQTSMYLCASAEGDSPLHFGNGTRLTVT.

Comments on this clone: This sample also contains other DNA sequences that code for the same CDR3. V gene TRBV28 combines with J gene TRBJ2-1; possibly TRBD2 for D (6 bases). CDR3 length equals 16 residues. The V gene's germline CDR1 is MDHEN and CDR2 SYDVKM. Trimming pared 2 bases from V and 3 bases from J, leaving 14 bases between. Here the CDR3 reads CASSLAPPGSYNEQFF. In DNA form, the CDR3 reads TGTGCCAGCAGTTTAGCGCCCCCCGGGAGCTACAATGAGCAGTTCTTC.

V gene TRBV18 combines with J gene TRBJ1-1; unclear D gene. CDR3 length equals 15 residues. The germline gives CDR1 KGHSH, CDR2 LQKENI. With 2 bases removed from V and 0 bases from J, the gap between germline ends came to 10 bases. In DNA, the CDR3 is TGTGCCAGCTCACCAAGCCGGGCCCTGAACACTGAAGCTTTCTTT. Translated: CASSPSRALNTEAFF.

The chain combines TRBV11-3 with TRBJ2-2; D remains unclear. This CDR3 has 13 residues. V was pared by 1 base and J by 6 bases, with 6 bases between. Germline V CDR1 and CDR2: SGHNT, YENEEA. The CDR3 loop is CASSLVPAGELFF. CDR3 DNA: TGTGCCAGCAGCTTAGTTCCGGCCGGGGAGCTGTTTTTT.

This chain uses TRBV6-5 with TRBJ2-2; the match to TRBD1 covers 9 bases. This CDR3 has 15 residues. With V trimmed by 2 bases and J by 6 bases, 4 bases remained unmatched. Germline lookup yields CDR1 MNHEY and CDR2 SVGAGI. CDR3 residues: CASSYGDRAPGELFF. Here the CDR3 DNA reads TGTGCCAGCAGTTACGGGGACAGGGCACCCGGGGAGCTGTTTTTT.

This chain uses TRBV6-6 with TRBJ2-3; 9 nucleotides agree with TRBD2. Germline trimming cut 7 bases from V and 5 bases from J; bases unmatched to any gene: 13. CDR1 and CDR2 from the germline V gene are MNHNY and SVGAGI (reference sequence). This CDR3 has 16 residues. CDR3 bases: TGTGCCAGCACCCGTGGGCAGCGGGGGGCGGGAGATACGCAGTATTTT. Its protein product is CASTRGQRGAGDTQYF.

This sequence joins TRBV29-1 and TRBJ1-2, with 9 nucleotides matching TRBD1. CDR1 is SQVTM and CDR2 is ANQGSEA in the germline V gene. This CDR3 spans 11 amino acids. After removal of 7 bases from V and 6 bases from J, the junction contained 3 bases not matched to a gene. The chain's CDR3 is CSGGTGNGYTF. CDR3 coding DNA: TGCAGCGGCGGGACAGGGAATGGCTACACCTTC.

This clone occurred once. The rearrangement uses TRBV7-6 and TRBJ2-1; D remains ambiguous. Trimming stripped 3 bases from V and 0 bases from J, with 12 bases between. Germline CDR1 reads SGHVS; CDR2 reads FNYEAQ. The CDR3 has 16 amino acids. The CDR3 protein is CASSFSIGRSYNEQFF. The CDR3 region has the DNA TGTGCCAGCAGCTTTAGCATTGGGCGCTCCTACAATGAGCAGTTCTTC.

The chain's CDR3 is CASSPGPSGSYEQYF. The CDR3 coding sequence is TGTGCCAGCTCTCCTGGGCCTAGCGGGAGCTACGAGCAGTACTTC. The chain combines TRBV18 with TRBJ2-7, with 10 bases fitting TRBD2. Trimming took 6 bases from V and 3 from J; bases not matched to a gene: 8. This CDR3 has 15 amino acids. Looked up from germline, CDR1 is KGHSH and CDR2 is LQKENI.

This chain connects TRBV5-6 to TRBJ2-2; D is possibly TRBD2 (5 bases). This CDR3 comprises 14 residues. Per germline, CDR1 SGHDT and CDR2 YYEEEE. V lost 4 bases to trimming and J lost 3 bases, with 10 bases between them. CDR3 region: CASSKSGHTGELFF. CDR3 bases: TGTGCCAGCAGCAAAAGCGGCCACACCGGGGAGCTGTTTTTT.

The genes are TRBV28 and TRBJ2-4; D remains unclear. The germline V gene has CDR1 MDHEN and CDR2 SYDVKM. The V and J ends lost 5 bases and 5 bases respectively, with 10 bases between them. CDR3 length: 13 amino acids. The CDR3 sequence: CASSGQSENIQYF. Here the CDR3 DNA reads TGTGCCAGCAGTGGTCAGAGCGAAAACATTCAGTACTTC.

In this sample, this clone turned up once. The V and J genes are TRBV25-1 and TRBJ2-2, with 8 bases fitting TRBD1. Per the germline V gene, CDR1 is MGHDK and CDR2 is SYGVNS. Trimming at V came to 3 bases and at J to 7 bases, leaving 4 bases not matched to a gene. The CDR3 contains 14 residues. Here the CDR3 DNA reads TGTGCCAGCAGTGAGACAGGGGAAATCGGGGAGCTGTTTTTT. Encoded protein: CASSETGEIGELFF.

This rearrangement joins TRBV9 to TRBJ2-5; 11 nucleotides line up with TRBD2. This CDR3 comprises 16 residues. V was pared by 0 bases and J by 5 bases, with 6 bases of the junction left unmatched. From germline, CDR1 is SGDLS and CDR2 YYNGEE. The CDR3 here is CASSVGLAGGGETQYF. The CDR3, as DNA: TGTGCCAGCAGCGTAGGTCTAGCGGGAGGTGGTGAGACCCAGTACTTC.

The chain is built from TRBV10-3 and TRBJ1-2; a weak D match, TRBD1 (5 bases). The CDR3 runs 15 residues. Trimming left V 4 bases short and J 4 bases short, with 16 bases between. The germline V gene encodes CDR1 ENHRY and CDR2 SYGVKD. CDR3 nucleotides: TGTGCCATCAGTGGTATAGGGGCGGACATCTATGGCTACACCTTC. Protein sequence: CAISGIGADIYGYTF.

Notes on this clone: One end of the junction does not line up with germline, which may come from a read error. The DNA of the CDR3 is TGTGCCAGCAGCCTAGCCCAGGGCCGGTGGCCCCAGCATTTT. It translates to CASSLAQGRWPQHF. The chain couples TRBV7-8 to TRBJ1-5; TRBD1 is a possible D gene (5 bases). This CDR3 contains 14 residues. Per germline, CDR1 SGHVS and CDR2 FQNEAQ.

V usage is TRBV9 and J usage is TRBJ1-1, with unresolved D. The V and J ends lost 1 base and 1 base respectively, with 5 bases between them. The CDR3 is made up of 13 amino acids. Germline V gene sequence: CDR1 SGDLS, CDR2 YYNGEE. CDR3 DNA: TGTGCCAGCAGCGTAAGCAGGAACACTGAAGCTTTCTTT. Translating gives CASSVSRNTEAFF.

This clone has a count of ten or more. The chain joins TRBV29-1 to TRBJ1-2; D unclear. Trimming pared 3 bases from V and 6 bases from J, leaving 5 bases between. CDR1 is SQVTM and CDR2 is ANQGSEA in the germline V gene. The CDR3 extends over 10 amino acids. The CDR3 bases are TGCAGCGTTGACAGCGATGGCTACACCTTC. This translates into CSVDSDGYTF.

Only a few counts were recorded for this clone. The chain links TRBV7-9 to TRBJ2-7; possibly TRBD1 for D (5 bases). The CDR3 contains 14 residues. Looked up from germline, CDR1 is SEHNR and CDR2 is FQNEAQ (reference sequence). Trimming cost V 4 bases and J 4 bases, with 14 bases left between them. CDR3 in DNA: TGTGCCAGCAGCTCCGACCAGGGCGGTTACGAGCAGTACTTC. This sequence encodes CASSSDQGGYEQYF. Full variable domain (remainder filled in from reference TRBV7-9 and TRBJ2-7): DTGVSQNPRHKITKRGQNVTFRCDPISEHNRLYWYRQTLGQGPEFLTYFQNEAQLEKSRLLSDRFSAERPKGSFSTLEIQRTEQGDSAMYLCASSSDQGGYEQYFGPGTRLTVT.

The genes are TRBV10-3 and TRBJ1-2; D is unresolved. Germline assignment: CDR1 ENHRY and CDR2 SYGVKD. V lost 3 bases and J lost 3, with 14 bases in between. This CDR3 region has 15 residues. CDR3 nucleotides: TGTGCCATCAGTGATGGCAGCCAGCCCTACTATGGCTACACCTTC. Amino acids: CAISDGSQPYYGYTF.

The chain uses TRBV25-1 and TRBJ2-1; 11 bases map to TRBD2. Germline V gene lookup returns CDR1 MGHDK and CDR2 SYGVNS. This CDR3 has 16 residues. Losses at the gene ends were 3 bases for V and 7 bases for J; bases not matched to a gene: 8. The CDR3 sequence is CASSDIAGGAWNEQFF. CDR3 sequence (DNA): TGTGCCAGCAGTGATATAGCGGGAGGGGCGTGGAATGAGCAGTTCTTC.

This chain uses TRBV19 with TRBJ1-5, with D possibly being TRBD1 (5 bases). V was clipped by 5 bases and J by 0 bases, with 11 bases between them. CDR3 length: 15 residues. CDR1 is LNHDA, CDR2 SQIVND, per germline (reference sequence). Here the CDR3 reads CASSDQGISNQPQHF. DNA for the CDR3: TGTGCCAGTAGTGATCAGGGTATTAGCAATCAGCCCCAGCATTTT.

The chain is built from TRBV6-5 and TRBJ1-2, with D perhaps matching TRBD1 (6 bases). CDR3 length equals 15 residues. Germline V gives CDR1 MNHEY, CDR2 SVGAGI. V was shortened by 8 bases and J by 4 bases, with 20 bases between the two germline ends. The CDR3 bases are TGTGCCAGCCGCCGAGTACAGGGCCGTGGCTATGGCTACACCTTC. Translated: CASRRVQGRGYGYTF.

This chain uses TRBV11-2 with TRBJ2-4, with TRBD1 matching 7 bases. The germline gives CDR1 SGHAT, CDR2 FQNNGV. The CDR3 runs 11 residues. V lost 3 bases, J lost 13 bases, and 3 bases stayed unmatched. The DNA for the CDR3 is TGTGCCAGCAGCTTCGGGACAGAACAGTACTTC. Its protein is CASSFGTEQYF.

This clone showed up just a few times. CDR3 nucleotides: TGCAGCGGCCGGAGGGTAGGCGACACTGAAGCTTTCTTT. Translating it yields CSGRRVGDTEAFF. The J gene is TRBJ1-1, the V gene TRBV29-1; D gene uncertain. This CDR3 has 13 amino acids. V lost 7 bases and J 3 bases, leaving 15 bases between the germline ends. Germline V CDR1 and CDR2: SQVTM, ANQGSEA.

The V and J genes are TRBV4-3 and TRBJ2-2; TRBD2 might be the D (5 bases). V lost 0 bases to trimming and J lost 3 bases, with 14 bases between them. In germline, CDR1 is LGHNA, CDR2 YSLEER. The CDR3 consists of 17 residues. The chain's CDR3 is CASSQEIGSSDTGELFF. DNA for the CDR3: TGCGCCAGCAGCCAAGAAATTGGGAGCAGCGACACCGGGGAGCTGTTTTTT.

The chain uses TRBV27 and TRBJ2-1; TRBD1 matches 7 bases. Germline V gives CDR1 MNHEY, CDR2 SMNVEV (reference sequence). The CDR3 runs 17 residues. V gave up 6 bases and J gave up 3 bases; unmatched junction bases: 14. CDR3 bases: TGTGCCAGCAGCCCGCCCCCGGACAGGTTTTTCTACAATGAGCAGTTCTTC. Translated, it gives CASSPPPDRFFYNEQFF.

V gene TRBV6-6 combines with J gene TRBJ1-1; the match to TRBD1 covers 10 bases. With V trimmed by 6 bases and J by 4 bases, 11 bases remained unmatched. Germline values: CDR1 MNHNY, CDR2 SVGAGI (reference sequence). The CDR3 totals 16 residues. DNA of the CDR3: TGTGCCAGCAGCCCGCTTCGCCGGGACAGGGGCACTGAAGCTTTCTTT. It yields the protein CASSPLRRDRGTEAFF.